These T cell receptor beta chains were read from a single sample in a study of identical twins. TCRdb reanalysed the 5' RACE reads using MiXCR and keeps one entry per CDR3 protein. This sample has 450,000 or so distinct CDR3 sequences, with approximately 25% found just once. This sample also appeared in a second study, on T cells expressing NK-cell markers.

The specimen sequenced was CD4+ T cells sorted from blood. These TCRs come from a woman under 30 in good health. Both conserved end residues are part of each CDR3. The order of the fields is V gene, J gene, D gene, clone size, CDR3 DNA, CDR3 protein. The D gene is left open where the match is weak. Size is stated for part of the rows, as once, few or many counts, or as a class when the clone is expanded.

>TRBV20-1|TRBJ2-7|-|few
TGCAGTGCTTCAAGCCCAAACTCCTACGAGCAGTACTTC
CSASSPNSYEQYF
>TRBV18|TRBJ2-1|-|few
TGTGCCAGCTCATCTATGGTAGGTCCTTACAATGAGCAGTTCTTC
CASSSMVGPYNEQFF
>TRBV5-1|TRBJ1-1|-|once
TGCGCCAGCAGCTTGGCCGGGGGCAGGGGCACCACTGAAGCTTTCTTT
CASSLAGGRGTTEAFF
>TRBV6-1|TRBJ1-1|-|many
TGTGCCAGCAGTGATAGCAAGAGTTCCACTGAAGCTTTCTTT
CASSDSKSSTEAFF
>TRBV6-5|TRBJ1-2|-|-
TGTGCCAGCAGTTACTCGTTCGGAGAAAATGGCTACACCTTC
CASSYSFGENGYTF
>TRBV6-1|TRBJ2-7|-|-
TGTGCCAGCATCCAGCCCCGGGAAGAAGACGGGGAGCAGTACTTC
CASIQPREEDGEQYF
>TRBV7-3|TRBJ2-3|-|few
TGTGCCAGCGCCCCAGGCGGGGGCGCAGATACGCAGTATTTT
CASAPGGGADTQYF
>TRBV12-5|TRBJ2-1|-|few
TGTGCTAGTGGTTTTGGAGGGGATCACAATGAGCAGTTCTTC
CASGFGGDHNEQFF
>TRBV4-2|TRBJ2-5|TRBD2|-
TGTGCCAGCAGCCAAGGGGGCGCTAGCGGGGGGTGGGGGATCAGAGAGACCCAGTACTTC
CASSQGGASGGWGIRETQYF
>TRBV2|TRBJ2-1|-|few
TGTGCCAGCATGACGGGACATAGCTCCTACAATGAGCAGTTCTTC
CASMTGHSSYNEQFF
>TRBV2|TRBJ2-5|-|-
TGTGCCAGCAGTGTTGCGGGAAAAGAGACCCAGTACTTC
CASSVAGKETQYF
>TRBV6-1|TRBJ2-1|-|few
TGTGCCAGCAGGCGGACGGATTACAATGAGCAGTTCTTC
CASRRTDYNEQFF
>TRBV27|TRBJ1-5|-|-
TGTGCCAGCAGTTCGGGCAGGGTAACAGGTGATCAGCCCCAGCATTTT
CASSSGRVTGDQPQHF
>TRBV4-1|TRBJ2-1|-|few
TGCGCCAGCAGCCAGAGGACCCCCCCCTACAATGAGCAGTTCTTC
CASSQRTPPYNEQFF
>TRBV5-5|TRBJ2-5|TRBD2|-
TGTGCCAGCAGCTGGGCCCGGGGGGGAGCGGGGGAGACCCAGTACTTC
CASSWARGGAGETQYF
>TRBV6-5|TRBJ1-4|TRBD1|-
TGTGCCAGCAGTTACATTGACAGGGGGGTTGCAAAACTGTTTTTT
CASSYIDRGVAKLFF
>TRBV5-1|TRBJ2-5|-|many
TGCGCCAGCTCCGGCGCGGCACAAGAGACCCAGTACTTC
CASSGAAQETQYF
>TRBV4-3|TRBJ2-2|TRBD2|few
TGCGCCAGCAGCCAAGGTCATTCACTAGCGGGACTAAACACCGGGGAGCTGTTTTTT
CASSQGHSLAGLNTGELFF
>TRBV20-1|TRBJ2-3|-|-
TGCAGTGCCCCCAATCCGGGACAAGTCACAGATACGCAGTATTTT
CSAPNPGQVTDTQYF
>TRBV4-3|TRBJ2-7|-|few
TGCGCCAGCAGCCAAGATCATAGGTCTACCTACGAGCAGTACTTC
CASSQDHRSTYEQYF
>TRBV20-1|TRBJ2-5|-|few
TGCAGTGCTACGGAAGGGGGGGAGACCCAGTACTTC
CSATEGGETQYF
>TRBV12-3/TRBV12-4|TRBJ2-7|TRBD2|-
TGTGCCAGCAGTCCTGGGACTAGCGGGTTGAACGAGCAGTACTTC
CASSPGTSGLNEQYF
>TRBV5-6|TRBJ2-1|-|-
TGTGCCAGCATCCTCGGGGGTTTGCATGAGCAGTTCTTC
CASILGGLHEQFF
>TRBV6-5|TRBJ2-7|TRBD1|many
TGTGCCAGCAGTTACATCGACAGGGCAAACGAGCAGTACTTC
CASSYIDRANEQYF
>TRBV10-3|TRBJ2-1|-|few
TGTGCCATCAGTGAGTACAATGAGCAGTTCTTC
CAISEYNEQFF
>TRBV20-1|TRBJ2-1|TRBD2|-
TGCAGTGCCCACCTTAGCGGGCGAGTTCTCAATGAGCAGTTCTTC
CSAHLSGRVLNEQFF
>TRBV10-3|TRBJ1-5|-|once
TGTGCCATCAGTGGACAGCTAGATCAGCCCCAGCATTTT
CAISGQLDQPQHF
>TRBV10-3|TRBJ2-1|-|-
TGTGCCATCAGTCCACATCTCCCGGGAAGCTCCTACAATGAGCAGTTCTTC
CAISPHLPGSSYNEQFF
>TRBV12-3/TRBV12-4|TRBJ2-2|-|many
TGTGCCAGCAGTTTTCGGGGTACGAACACCGGGGAGCTGTTTTTT
CASSFRGTNTGELFF
>TRBV6-1|TRBJ1-3|-|-
TGTGCCAGCAGCCTTACAAGCGTAGCTGGAAACACCATATATTTT
CASSLTSVAGNTIYF
>TRBV6-2/TRBV6-3|TRBJ2-1|TRBD2|-
TGTGCCAGCAGTCCCGGGACTAGCGGGAATGGTTACAATGAGCAGTTCTTC
CASSPGTSGNGYNEQFF
>TRBV20-1|TRBJ2-1|-|few
TGCAGTTCTAGCCGGGACATTTACAATGAGCAGTTCTTC
CSSSRDIYNEQFF
>TRBV5-1|TRBJ1-6|-|few
TGCGCCAGCAGCTTAGTACAGCCAAATAATTCACCCCTCCACTTT
CASSLVQPNNSPLHF
>TRBV5-6|TRBJ2-1|TRBD2|-
TGTGCCAGCAGCTTCCCTAGCGGAAACAATGAGCAGTTCTTC
CASSFPSGNNEQFF
>TRBV5-5|TRBJ2-1|TRBD1|few
TGTGCCAGCAGCTTTGACAGGGCATCGGACAATGAGCAGTTCTTC
CASSFDRASDNEQFF
>TRBV12-3/TRBV12-4|TRBJ1-2|-|-
TGTGCCAGCAGTTTCGGCTCCGGCCCCTATGGCTACACCTTC
CASSFGSGPYGYTF
>TRBV6-1|TRBJ2-5|-|-
TGTGCCAGCACGGAGTGGGAGACCCAGTACTTC
CASTEWETQYF
>TRBV7-9|TRBJ2-2|-|-
TGTGCCAGCAGCTTAGCCGTCGGGGAGCTGTTTTTT
CASSLAVGELFF
>TRBV11-2|TRBJ2-1|-|few
TGTGCCAGCAGAGATTTCGGACTATCCTCCTCCTACAATGAGCAGTTCTTC
CASRDFGLSSSYNEQFF
>TRBV7-8|TRBJ2-2|TRBD1|few
TGTGCCAGCAGCTCGGCCCCCGGGACAGTTAACACCGGGGAGCTGTTTTTT
CASSSAPGTVNTGELFF
>TRBV5-1|TRBJ2-7|-|-
TGCGCCAGCAGCTTGGCCGACGCTGGGGAGCAGTACTTC
CASSLADAGEQYF
>TRBV19|TRBJ2-1|-|-
TGTGCCAGTAGTGTCACCTGGGGACCCTACAATGAGCAGTTCTTC
CASSVTWGPYNEQFF
>TRBV10-3|TRBJ2-1|-|few
TGTGCCATCAGTGAAACGCTCCCCTACAATGAGCAGTTCTTC
CAISETLPYNEQFF
>TRBV5-1|TRBJ2-5|-|-
TGCGCCAGCAAGTTAGGTGAGACCCAGTACTTC
CASKLGETQYF
>TRBV10-3|TRBJ2-1|TRBD2|few
TGTGCCATCAGTGAGTCGACGGGAGGCTGGAATGAGCAGTTCTTC
CAISESTGGWNEQFF
>TRBV20-1|TRBJ2-5|TRBD2|-
TGCAGTGCAGCCCTGGCTAGCGGGACCGGTACCCAGTACTTC
CSAALASGTGTQYF
>TRBV9|TRBJ2-1|TRBD2|-
TGTGCCAGCAGCGTAGGGTATAGCGGGAGTATGAGGAATGAGCAGTTCTTC
CASSVGYSGSMRNEQFF
>TRBV27|TRBJ2-7|-|-
TGTGCCAGCAGTTTAATTGGGGGGATCGGTACCTACGAGCAGTACTTC
CASSLIGGIGTYEQYF
>TRBV7-2|TRBJ2-3|-|few
TGTGCCAGCAGCTTCGTCCCACGGGAGTATTCAGATACGCAGTATTTT
CASSFVPREYSDTQYF
>TRBV11-1|TRBJ2-7|TRBD1|few
TGTGCCAGCAGCTCCCCCGGGATTCGGGACAGGGGAAGACCCTACGAGCAGTACTTC
CASSSPGIRDRGRPYEQYF
>TRBV6-1|TRBJ1-6|-|-
TGTGCCAGCAGAGTTGCAGGTTCGGTTTCACCCCTCCACTTT
CASRVAGSVSPLHF